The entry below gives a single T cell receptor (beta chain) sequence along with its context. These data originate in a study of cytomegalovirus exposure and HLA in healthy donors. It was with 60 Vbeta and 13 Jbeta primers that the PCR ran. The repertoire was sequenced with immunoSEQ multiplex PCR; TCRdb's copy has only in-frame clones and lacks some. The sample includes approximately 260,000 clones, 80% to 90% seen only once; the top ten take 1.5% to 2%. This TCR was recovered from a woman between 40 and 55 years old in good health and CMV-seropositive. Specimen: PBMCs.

The CDR3 DNA follows: TGTGCCTGGAGTGTAGGGGGAACTCAGCCCCAGCATTTT. Protein: CAWSVGGTQPQHF. The chain employs TRBV30 and TRBJ1-5, with D possibly matching TRBD1 (6 bases). The CDR3 sequence is 13 residues long. Germline values: CDR1 GTSNPN, CDR2 SVGIG (reference sequence). The V and J ends lost 0 bases and 6 bases respectively, with 9 bases between them.